The entry below describes one TCR beta chain. What it recognizes is unknown. TCRdb reanalysed the 5' RACE reads using MiXCR and keeps one entry per CDR3 protein. The sample has 45,000 to 55,000 distinct CDR3 sequences, around 24% seen once. Study findings and constraints: Tumor Treg TCRs overlapped most with tumor naive CD4+ cells.

The CDR3 has 12 residues. Trimming took 0 bases from V and 7 from J, leaving 3 bases between them. The germline CDR1 and CDR2 sequences are LNHNV and YYDKDF (reference sequence). The clonotype comes from a female donor with breast cancer. The chain combines TRBV15 with TRBJ1-4; D unresolved. Sequencing input: tumor-infiltrating naive CD4+ T cells sorted from the breast tumor. Documented subset: naive CD4+ T cells, CD4+CD45RA+CD25-. CDR3 in DNA: TGTGCCACCAGCAGAGATGGTGAAAAACTGTTTTTT. Translating it yields CATSRDGEKLFF.